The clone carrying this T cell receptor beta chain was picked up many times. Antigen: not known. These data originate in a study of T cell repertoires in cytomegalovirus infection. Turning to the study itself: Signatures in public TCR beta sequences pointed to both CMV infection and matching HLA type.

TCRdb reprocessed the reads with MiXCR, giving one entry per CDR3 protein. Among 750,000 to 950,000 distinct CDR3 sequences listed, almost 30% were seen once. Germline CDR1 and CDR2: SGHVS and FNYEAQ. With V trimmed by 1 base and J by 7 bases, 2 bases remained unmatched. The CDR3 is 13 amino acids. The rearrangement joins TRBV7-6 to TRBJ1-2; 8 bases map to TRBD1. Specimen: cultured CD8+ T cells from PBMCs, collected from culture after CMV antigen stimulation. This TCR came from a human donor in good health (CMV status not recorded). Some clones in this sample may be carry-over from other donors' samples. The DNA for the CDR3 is TGTGCCAGCAGCTTAGAGACAGGGGTTGGCTACACCTTC. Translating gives CASSLETGVGYTF. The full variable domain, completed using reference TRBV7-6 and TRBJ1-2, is GAGVSQSPRYKVTKRGQDVALRCDPISGHVSLYWYRQALGQGPEFLTYFNYEAQQDKSGLPNDRFSAERPEGSISTLTIQRTEQRDSAMYRCASSLETGVGYTFGSGTRLTVV.